This is a list of T cell receptor beta chains from one sample in a study of T cell responses to AZD1222 COVID-19 vaccine. Sequencing used immunoSEQ multiplex PCR; TCRdb keeps in-frame clones, though not all of them. The sample consists of 130,000 or so clones, about nine tenths of them appearing once. The sequenced sample was peripheral blood, obtained on day 0 of AZD1222 vaccination. The source of these receptors is an adult in good health. The conserved cysteine and the conserved F or W are not part of the CDR3 here. Fields, in order: V gene, J gene, CDR3 protein.

TRBV28	TRBJ1-2	ASSFQRDYGYT
TRBV30	TRBJ1-5	AWSVMGGGQPQH
TRBV6-6	TRBJ2-1	ASRRTGTSGREGRYNEQF
TRBV5-8	TRBJ2-5	ASSPGLEETQY
TRBV15	TRBJ1-2	ATSRGGGNYGYT
TRBV4-1	TRBJ2-7	ASSQGTGTFLSYEQY
TRBV7-9	TRBJ1-3	ASSPPSIRNTIY
TRBV30	TRBJ1-2	AWGAGARGYT
TRBV3-1/TRBV3-2	TRBJ1-1	ASSPPGRQNTEAF
TRBV6-5	TRBJ1-2	ASSYGTGGYGYT
TRBV9	TRBJ2-5	ASSVSWGNQETQY
TRBV30	TRBJ2-3	ASPRGDTQY
TRBV12-3/TRBV12-4	TRBJ2-3	ASSSTSTDTQY
TRBV27	TRBJ2-7	ASERLGSYEQY
TRBV19	TRBJ2-1	ASSIGPRTYNEQF
TRBV2	TRBJ1-4	ASSELRSYEGEKLF
TRBV19	TRBJ1-1	ASSKSGLSTEAF
TRBV15	TRBJ2-7	ATSSRGSSYEQY
TRBV5-1	TRBJ2-7	ASSFAPGTYEQY